Following are 24 T cell receptor beta chains from one sample sequenced in a study of OX40 agonist ivuxolimab in advanced cancers. This table comes from immunoSEQ multiplex PCR, and its TCRdb copy is limited to in-frame clones, with some not included. The sample includes roughly 93,000 clones, about 89% seen only once; the top ten take approximately 1.5%. The sequencing here drew on CD4+ or CD8+ T cells sorted from blood, taken in a trial of the OX40 agonist ivuxolimab. These receptors were taken from an adult with an advanced solid tumor such as melanoma, head and neck, liver or kidney cancer.

The V and J genes are TRBV5-1 and TRBJ1-4; D unresolved. This CDR3 spans 18 amino acids. The V end lost 2 bases, the J end lost 0 bases, and 17 bases lay between the germline ends. Germline loops: CDR1 SGHRS, CDR2 YFSETQ. The DNA of the CDR3 is TGCGCCAGCAGCTTCTCACCCTCTTGGAGGACAACTAATGAAAAACTGTTTTTT. Protein: CASSFSPSWRTTNEKLFF.

The chain uses TRBV7-9 and TRBJ2-1; D call uncertain. This CDR3 spans 16 amino acids. Trimming removed 0 bases from V and 4 bases from J, with 13 bases in between. Germline V CDR1 and CDR2: SEHNR, FQNEAQ (reference sequence). The CDR3 loop is CASSLAALVRYNEQFF. The CDR3 DNA follows: TGTGCCAGCAGCTTAGCGGCCCTAGTTCGTTACAATGAGCAGTTCTTC.

CDR3 region: CASSIKLAMNTEAFF. The CDR3 DNA reads TGTGCCAGCAGCATCAAACTGGCGATGAACACTGAAGCTTTCTTT. The chain links TRBV7-2 to TRBJ1-1; no reliable D call. Germline values: CDR1 SGHTA, CDR2 FQGNSA. CDR3 length: 15 residues. V was pared by 5 bases and J by 0 bases, with 13 bases between.

The chain recombines TRBV5-5 with TRBJ2-2; tentatively, D is TRBD2 (5 bases). Trimming took 1 base from V and 3 from J, leaving 10 bases between them. CDR3 length: 15 amino acids. Germline assignment: CDR1 SGHKS and CDR2 YYEKEE (reference sequence). The CDR3 region has the DNA TGTGCCAGCAGCTTGTTCAGCGGTGACACCGGGGAGCTGTTTTTT. Translating it yields CASSLFSGDTGELFF.

This chain connects TRBV29-1 to TRBJ2-7, with D possibly being TRBD1 or TRBD2 (5 bases each). Germline CDR1 SQVTM, CDR2 ANQGSEA. This CDR3 has 13 residues. Trimming stripped 4 bases from V and 2 bases from J, with 12 bases between. CDR3 region: CSVAGPGPYEQYF. DNA for the CDR3: TGCAGCGTTGCGGGACCCGGTCCCTACGAGCAGTACTTC.

This clone was seen a few times. The chain has TRBV5-3 and TRBJ2-7; tentative D call: TRBD2 (6 bases). Being an ORF, TRBV5-3 has a function that is uncertain. The V and J ends lost 4 bases and 3 bases respectively, with 32 bases between them. The CDR3 loop spans 20 amino acids. CDR3 loop: CARSLGVVGRDLRWRYEQYF. CDR3 nucleotide sequence: TGTGCCAGAAGCCTCGGGGTTGTGGGGCGGGATCTACGATGGCGCTACGAGCAGTACTTC.

V and J are TRBV28 and TRBJ1-2, with TRBD1 as a possible D gene (5 bases). This CDR3 comprises 13 residues. The germline CDR1 and CDR2 sequences are MDHEN and SYDVKM. V was clipped by 5 bases and J by 3 bases, with 10 bases between them. CDR3 sequence reads: CASSPSTDYGYTF. The CDR3, as DNA: TGTGCCAGCAGTCCTTCGACAGACTATGGCTACACCTTC.

This clone was counted once. The chain couples TRBV28 to TRBJ2-7; the match to TRBD2 covers 8 bases. The germline V gene has CDR1 MDHEN and CDR2 SYDVKM. The V gene end was trimmed by 5 bases and the J gene end by 7 bases; junction bases not matched to a gene: 10. The length of the CDR3 is 14 residues. The chain's CDR3 is CASSEGRSGGEQYF. CDR3 DNA sequence: TGTGCCAGCAGTGAGGGACGGTCGGGGGGGGAGCAGTACTTC.

The chain recombines TRBV11-2 with TRBJ1-5; TRBD1 is a possible D gene (5 bases). Germline CDR1 SGHAT, CDR2 FQNNGV. CDR3 length equals 13 residues. V was clipped by 5 bases and J by 11 bases, with 16 bases between them. CDR3 amino acids: CASSPGAEGAQHF. As DNA, the CDR3 is TGTGCCAGCAGCCCCGGGGCCGAAGGGGCCCAGCATTTT.

The genes are TRBV6-1 and TRBJ2-3, with 7 bases identical to TRBD1. Losses at the gene ends were 5 bases for V and 2 bases for J; bases not matched to a gene: 4. The germline V gene has CDR1 MNHNS and CDR2 SASEGT. The CDR3 covers 14 residues. The DNA for the CDR3 is TGTGCCAGCAGTACGGACAGGATCACAGATACGCAGTATTTT. This gives the protein CASSTDRITDTQYF.

The chain employs TRBV2 and TRBJ2-4; no clear D. The CDR3 runs to 11 residues. CDR1 and CDR2 (germline): SNHLY, FYNNEI. V was trimmed by 1 base and J by 9 bases, leaving 4 bases between them. Written as DNA, the CDR3 is TGTGCCAGCAGTGAAGAGGCCATTCAGTACTTC. Protein sequence: CASSEEAIQYF. The variable domain in full, completed from reference TRBV2 and TRBJ2-4, reads EPEVTQTPSHQVTQMGQEVILRCVPISNHLYFYWYRQILGQKVEFLVSFYNNEISEKSEIFDDQFSVERPDGSNFTLKIRSTKLEDSAMYFCASSEEAIQYFGAGTRLSVL.

V usage is TRBV2 and J usage is TRBJ2-2; D uncertain. The germline V gene has CDR1 SNHLY and CDR2 FYNNEI. The CDR3 loop spans 12 amino acids. Trimming removed 7 bases from V and 2 bases from J, with 5 bases in between. CDR3 sequence (DNA): TGTGCCAGCACTGGAAACACCGGGGAGCTGTTTTTT. It is translated as CASTGNTGELFF.

The chain employs TRBV7-3 and TRBJ2-3; D possibly corresponds to TRBD2 (6 bases). Trimming took 3 bases from V and 4 from J, leaving 8 bases between them. The CDR3 has 13 amino acids. The germline V gene has CDR1 SGHTA and CDR2 FQGTGA. In nucleotides, the CDR3 is TGTGCCAGCAGCTTCGGGGGTGCAGATACGCAGTATTTT. Amino acids: CASSFGGADTQYF.

The chain couples TRBV6-5 to TRBJ2-3; D is undetermined. The germline V gene has CDR1 MNHEY and CDR2 SVGAGI. The CDR3 contains 16 residues. Trimming pared 3 bases from V and 2 bases from J, leaving 15 bases between. The CDR3 loop reads CASSYYVASDTDTQYF. In nucleotides, the CDR3 is TGTGCCAGCAGTTATTACGTGGCTAGTGACACAGATACGCAGTATTTT.

The CDR3 sequence: CSVGGSPTYEQYF. Here the CDR3 DNA reads TGCAGCGTTGGAGGGAGCCCCACCTACGAGCAGTACTTC. V and J are TRBV29-1 and TRBJ2-7; TRBD2 is a possible D gene (5 bases). Trimming removed 4 bases from V and 2 bases from J, with 12 bases in between. The CDR3 loop spans 13 amino acids. Germline-derived CDR1 and CDR2 are SQVTM and ANQGSEA.

CDR3 coding DNA: TGTGCCAGCAGCTTATATCCATCGGGACTCTATGGCTACACCTTC. It translates to CASSLYPSGLYGYTF. The genes are TRBV7-9 and TRBJ1-2; perhaps TRBD1 as D (5 bases). The CDR3 covers 15 residues. V lost 2 bases and J 4 bases, leaving 14 bases between the germline ends. Germline V gives CDR1 SEHNR, CDR2 FQNEAQ (reference sequence).

The gene calls are TRBV9 and TRBJ2-7; a possible D gene is TRBD2 (6 bases). This CDR3 comprises 15 residues. The V gene lost 3 bases and the J gene lost 4 bases, with 17 bases spanning the gap. In germline, CDR1 is SGDLS, CDR2 YYNGEE. CDR3 nucleotide sequence: TGTGCCAGCAGCGCTTCTAGCGATAGTACTTACGAGCAGTACTTC. Amino acid sequence: CASSASSDSTYEQYF.

The chain combines TRBV7-9 with TRBJ2-7, with D tentatively TRBD1 (6 bases). The V end lost 1 base, the J end lost 12 bases, and 16 bases lay between the germline ends. The CDR3 runs to 13 residues. The V gene's germline CDR1 is SEHNR and CDR2 FQNEAQ (reference sequence). CDR3 sequence reads: CASSLGLLGASYF. The CDR3 DNA reads as TGTGCCAGCAGCTTAGGCCTCTTGGGGGCTTCGTACTTC.

This chain connects TRBV7-9 to TRBJ1-1, with 9 positions matching TRBD1. J gave up 0 bases and V 5 bases, and 10 bases lay outside the gene matches. CDR1 is SEHNR and CDR2 is FQNEAQ in the germline V gene (reference sequence). The CDR3 contains 17 residues. The DNA for the CDR3 is TGTGCCAGCAGCACACCGGGACAGGGTGGGATGAACACTGAAGCTTTCTTT. Its translation is CASSTPGQGGMNTEAFF.

The chain is built from TRBV11-2 and TRBJ2-1; tentatively, D is TRBD2 (5 bases). CDR1 is SGHAT, CDR2 FQNNGV, per germline. Trimming removed 0 bases from V and 15 bases from J, with 15 bases in between. This CDR3 is built from 13 residues. CDR3 coding DNA: TGTGCCAGCAGCTTAGACGTCGGGGTCAGGCGGTTCTTC. Protein sequence: CASSLDVGVRRFF.

The J gene is TRBJ1-5, the V gene TRBV7-3, with D maybe TRBD1 (5 bases). The CDR3 consists of 17 residues. Deletions cut 4 bases from V and 0 bases from J, with 16 bases between. Looked up from germline, CDR1 is SGHTA and CDR2 is FQGTGA. CDR3 bases: TGTGCCAGCAGCTCCCACGCGGACATCCATAGCAATCAGCCCCAGCATTTT. Its translation: CASSSHADIHSNQPQHF.

This clone has only one observation. V usage is TRBV28 and J usage is TRBJ2-5; no definite D call. Trimming shortened V by 7 bases and J by 1 base, and 13 bases separated the two germline ends. Looked up from germline, CDR1 is MDHEN and CDR2 is SYDVKM. This CDR3 is built from 14 residues. CDR3 region: CASTALPTQETQYF. CDR3 bases: TGTGCCAGCACCGCCTTGCCTACCCAAGAGACCCAGTACTTC.

The chain links TRBV29-1 to TRBJ2-2; D unclear. Trimming pared 6 bases from V and 0 bases from J, leaving 8 bases between. The CDR3 spans 13 residues. The germline V gene has CDR1 SQVTM and CDR2 ANQGSEA. The CDR3 here is CSVDRANTGELFF. The CDR3 bases are TGCAGCGTCGACCGGGCGAACACCGGGGAGCTGTTTTTT.

V gene TRBV11-2 combines with J gene TRBJ2-1; tentative D call: TRBD1 (6 bases). With 5 bases removed from V and 5 bases from J, the gap between germline ends came to 16 bases. There are 15 residues in the CDR3. Germline V gene data show CDR1 as SGHAT and CDR2 as FQNNGV. The CDR3 reads CASSTVQGQHNEQFF. CDR3 nucleotides: TGTGCCAGCAGCACAGTCCAGGGGCAACACAATGAGCAGTTCTTC.